Sequencing of this TCR beta chain was carried out in a study of OX40 agonist ivuxolimab in advanced cancers. Some clones are missing from TCRdb's copy, which holds only in-frame ones; the method was immunoSEQ multiplex PCR. The sample lists approximately 40,000 clones; 80% to 90% were seen once. This CDR3 contains 13 residues. V was clipped by 2 bases and J by 2 bases, with 6 bases between them. Germline-derived CDR1 and CDR2 are MNHEY and SVGAGI. This sequence originates from an adult with an advanced solid tumor such as melanoma, head and neck, liver or kidney cancer. The starting material was CD4+ or CD8+ T cells sorted from blood, obtained in a trial of the OX40 agonist ivuxolimab. J is TRBJ1-2 and V is TRBV6-5; no clear D gene. The CDR3 protein is CASSYNSNYGYTF. In DNA form, the CDR3 reads TGTGCCAGCAGTTACAATTCAAACTATGGCTACACCTTC.